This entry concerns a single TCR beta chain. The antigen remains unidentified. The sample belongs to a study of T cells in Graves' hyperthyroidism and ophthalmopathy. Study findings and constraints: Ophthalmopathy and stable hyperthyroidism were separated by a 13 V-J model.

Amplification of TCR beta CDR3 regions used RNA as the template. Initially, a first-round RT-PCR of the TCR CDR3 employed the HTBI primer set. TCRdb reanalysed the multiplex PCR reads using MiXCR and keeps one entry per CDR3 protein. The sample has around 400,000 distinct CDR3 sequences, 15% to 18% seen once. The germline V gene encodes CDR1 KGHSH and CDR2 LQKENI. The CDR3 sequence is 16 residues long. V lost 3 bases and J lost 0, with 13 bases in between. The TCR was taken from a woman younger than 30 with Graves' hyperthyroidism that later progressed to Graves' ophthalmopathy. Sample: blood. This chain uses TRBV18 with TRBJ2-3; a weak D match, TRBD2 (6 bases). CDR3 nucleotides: TGTGCCAGCTCACCCAGAGCGGGCCCAAGCACAGATACGCAGTATTTT. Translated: CASSPRAGPSTDTQYF.